Listed here are 2 T cell receptor beta chains from one sample, sequenced in a study of shared clonotypes between healthy human individuals. Some clones are missing from TCRdb's copy, which holds only in-frame ones; the method was immunoSEQ multiplex PCR. The data contain more than 1.2 million clones, 97% to 99% of them seen just once; the ten biggest clones take up about 0.35%. Sequenced: naive CD4+ T cells sorted from blood. Indicated subset: CD45RA+ positively selected. These receptors were obtained from a man aged 30 to 39 in good health.

This clone was seen a single time. The V call is TRBV6-5, the J call TRBJ1-1, with D possibly TRBD1 on 6 matching bases. Germline CDR1 and CDR2: MNHEY and SVGAGI. The CDR3 runs to 13 residues. Trimming left V 10 bases short and J 5 bases short, with 17 bases between. Here the CDR3 reads CATTPGAGTEAFF. DNA of the CDR3: TGTGCCACAACGCCGGGGGCCGGTACTGAAGCTTTCTTT.

The V and J genes are TRBV5-1 and TRBJ2-2; a weak D match, TRBD1 (6 bases). The germline CDR1 and CDR2 sequences are SGHRS and YFSETQ. The ends were cut back, 4 bases at V and 7 bases at J, with 14 bases in the middle. This CDR3 region has 14 residues. The CDR3 nucleotides are TGCGCCAGCAGCCCGCCTGTGACAGGCGGGGAGCTGTTTTTT. It is translated as CASSPPVTGGELFF. The variable domain in full, with the rest retrieved from reference TRBV5-1 and TRBJ2-2, is KAGVTQTPRYLIKTRGQQVTLSCSPISGHRSVSWYQQTPGQGLQFLFEYFSETQRNKGNFPGRFSGRQFSNSRSEMNVSTLELGDSALYLCASSPPVTGGELFFGEGSRLTVL.